A single T cell receptor beta chain is shown here with its context. Its antigen remains unidentified. Use of 60 Vbeta and 13 Jbeta primers characterized the PCR. Using immunoSEQ multiplex PCR, the repertoire was profiled, and TCRdb retains in-frame clones only, with some absent. The sample includes 120,000 to 150,000 clones, approximately 83% of them seen just once. Germline V lookup: CDR1 KGHSH, CDR2 LQKENI. With 2 bases clipped from V and 6 bases from J, the junction kept 9 bases outside the gene matches. This CDR3 comprises 17 residues. This entry belongs to a study of cytomegalovirus exposure and HLA in healthy donors. Broader study findings: About 87% or about 30% of the time was how often most TCR beta V segments were productive, according to an earlier analysis. Later genetic work tied a missense DCLRE1C variant to beta-chain V and J trimming.

Sample: PBMCs. The chain combines TRBV18 with TRBJ2-3; 12 bases match TRBD2. The receptor comes from a woman aged 40 to 49 in good health and CMV-seronegative. The CDR3 reads CASSPTPSGGAEDTQYF. CDR3 bases: TGTGCCAGCTCACCAACTCCTAGCGGGGGGGCCGAGGATACGCAGTATTTT.